One sample yielded the 2 T cell receptor beta chains listed below, sequenced in a study of CD8+ T cells in alopecia areata (dated by TCRdb to the late 2010s). Reading the label with the study, this specimen's treatment or condition is: oral pan-JAK inhibitor, 5-10 mg twice daily. The library came from the immunoSEQ multiplex PCR assay. RNA was extracted from all samples and reverse transcribed into cDNA, which served as template for TCR sequencing. The table was pulled from immuneACCESS by TCRdb, which kept in-frame rearrangements only. Such tables lose some clones; where checked, under half of the loss comes from unresolved V genes, and the rest has no known cause. Across this sample there are hundreds of thousands of clones, with around two fifths seen only once. In total, the top ten clones hold 0.4% to 0.55% of the sample. The material sequenced was CD4+ T cells sorted from blood, taken between weeks 30 and 35, from a patient treated with tofacitinib. The receptors stem from a human donor with alopecia areata.

The rearrangement uses TRBV13 and TRBJ2-3; 8 nucleotides agree with TRBD2. V lost 2 bases to trimming and J lost 3 bases; unmatched junction nucleotides: 7. The CDR3 consists of 16 residues. Germline CDR1 PRHDT, CDR2 FYEKMQ (reference sequence). CDR3: CASSLRLPSGTDTQYF. The DNA for the CDR3 is TGTGCCAGCAGCTTAAGGCTGCCTAGCGGGACAGATACGCAGTATTTT.

This clone appeared a few times. CDR3 DNA sequence: TGTGCCGTCCTAATGGGAGGGAAACAAGAGACCCAGTACTTC. Translating gives CAVLMGGKQETQYF. The rearrangement links TRBV30 to TRBJ2-5, with 7 bases aligning to TRBD2. There are 14 residues in the CDR3. With V trimmed by 8 bases and J by 2 bases, 11 bases remained unmatched. Germline V lookup: CDR1 GTSNPN, CDR2 SVGIG (reference sequence).